This TCR beta chain was recovered during a study of blood T cell repertoires in COVID-19. The overall study: Acute-phase and convalescent COVID-19 samples originated in the United States, Italy and Spain. PBMCs, B-cell-depleted T cells, or T cells provided the cDNA or gDNA that made up the material.

Seattle patient enrollment occurred during active infection, with longitudinal follow-up thereafter. The CDR3 runs 14 residues. Germline V lookup: CDR1 SGHTA, CDR2 FQGNSA. J lost 2 bases, V lost 5 bases, and 3 bases had no gene match. Original processing methods: The assay estimated nucleated cells by amplifying reference gene primers. TCRdb keeps only in-frame clones here, not all; method: immunoSEQ multiplex PCR. V and J calls and clone size are given by that table; D and trimming were obtained from the DNA. The data show 300,000 to 350,000 clones, 75% to 95% seen once. The chain has TRBV7-2 and TRBJ2-5; 9 bases are shared with TRBD1. The sequencing input was peripheral blood. The receptor comes from a woman aged 25 to 39 with COVID-19, enrolled during active disease. DNA for the CDR3: TGTGCCAGCAGCGTAGACAGGGGGCAAGAGACCCAGTACTTC. Its protein is CASSVDRGQETQYF.